This T cell receptor beta chain stems from a study of blood T cell repertoires in COVID-19. Trimming shortened V by 0 bases and J by 6 bases, and 11 bases separated the two germline ends. This CDR3 has 14 amino acids. Looked up from germline, CDR1 is SGHVS and CDR2 is FQNEAQ. Per the original data handling: Amplified reference gene primers provided the basis for estimating nucleated cell counts. The repertoire was sequenced with immunoSEQ multiplex PCR; TCRdb's copy has only in-frame clones and lacks some. V and J calls and clone size are as listed in that table; D and trimming were resolved from the DNA. The table lists about 330,000 clones, about 91% of them singletons.

The sample consisted of peripheral blood. The receptor comes from a man aged 25 to 40 with COVID-19, enrolled during active disease. The rearrangement joins TRBV7-8 to TRBJ1-2, with a tentative D call TRBD1 (5 bases). CDR3 sequence (DNA): TGTGCCAGCAGCTTAGCGCAGGGAAGGGATGGCTACACCTTC. Its protein is CASSLAQGRDGYTF.